These T cell receptor beta chains were read from a single sample in a study of T-cell memory formation after mild COVID-19. TCRdb called the 5' RACE reads again in MiXCR, with one record for every CDR3 protein. The repertoire includes almost 350,000 distinct CDR3 sequences, 20% to 25% of them detected once, and around a fifth sits in the top ten. Source material: PBMCs or a T cell subset sorted from them (not recorded which). These receptors came from a man in his late teens or twenties who had mild COVID-19 (a few samples of this study predate the infection). Cell type and time point are not known. Both conserved end residues are part of each CDR3. Fields, in order: J gene, V gene, clone size, D gene, CDR3 protein, CDR3 DNA. The D gene is left open where the match is weak. Some rows have no size entry. The others give once, few or many, or a class for an expanded clone.

j_call: TRBJ2-3
v_call: TRBV20-1
clone_size: many
d_call: .
cdr3_aa: CSARRSTDTQYF
cdr3_nt: TGCAGTGCTAGACGTAGCACAGATACGCAGTATTTT

j_call: TRBJ1-1
v_call: TRBV20-1
clone_size: .
d_call: .
cdr3_aa: CSARDTGGHTEAFF
cdr3_nt: TGCAGTGCTAGAGATACGGGGGGTCACACTGAAGCTTTCTTT

j_call: TRBJ2-3
v_call: TRBV7-9
clone_size: .
d_call: .
cdr3_aa: CASSLIAVTDTQYF
cdr3_nt: TGTGCCAGCAGCTTAATCGCGGTCACAGATACGCAGTATTTT

j_call: TRBJ2-2
v_call: TRBV19
clone_size: once
d_call: TRBD2
cdr3_aa: CAAGGEDPNTGELFF
cdr3_nt: TGTGCCGCCGGGGGGGAGGACCCGAACACCGGGGAGCTGTTTTTT

j_call: TRBJ2-5
v_call: TRBV10-3
clone_size: few
d_call: .
cdr3_aa: CAISAGRGGGDRETQYF
cdr3_nt: TGTGCCATCAGTGCCGGTCGGGGGGGCGGGGACAGAGAGACCCAGTACTTC

j_call: TRBJ1-1
v_call: TRBV5-1
clone_size: few
d_call: .
cdr3_aa: CASSWGETDTEAFF
cdr3_nt: TGCGCCAGCAGCTGGGGGGAGACAGACACTGAAGCTTTCTTT

j_call: TRBJ1-6
v_call: TRBV4-3
clone_size: .
d_call: .
cdr3_aa: CASSQVFSSPLHF
cdr3_nt: TGCGCCAGCAGCCAAGTTTTCTCTTCACCCCTCCACTTT

j_call: TRBJ2-2
v_call: TRBV30
clone_size: .
d_call: .
cdr3_aa: CAWSQGAYTGELFF
cdr3_nt: TGTGCCTGGAGTCAGGGAGCATACACCGGGGAGCTGTTTTTT

j_call: TRBJ2-1
v_call: TRBV2
clone_size: .
d_call: .
cdr3_aa: CASKGQTNEQFF
cdr3_nt: TGTGCCAGCAAAGGACAGACCAATGAGCAGTTCTTC

j_call: TRBJ2-2
v_call: TRBV4-3
clone_size: few
d_call: .
cdr3_aa: CASSREGGHANTGELFF
cdr3_nt: TGCGCCAGCAGCCGGGAAGGGGGGCACGCGAACACCGGGGAGCTGTTTTTT

j_call: TRBJ2-7
v_call: TRBV18
clone_size: few
d_call: TRBD1
cdr3_aa: CASSLGTGGFYEQYF
cdr3_nt: TGTGCCAGCTCACTCGGGACAGGGGGCTTCTACGAGCAGTACTTC

j_call: TRBJ2-1
v_call: TRBV5-1
clone_size: .
d_call: .
cdr3_aa: CASSPLDLYNEQFF
cdr3_nt: TGCGCCAGCAGCCCCCTGGACTTGTACAATGAGCAGTTCTTC

j_call: TRBJ2-1
v_call: TRBV29-1
clone_size: .
d_call: .
cdr3_aa: CSAEHGSYNEQFF
cdr3_nt: TGCAGCGCTGAGCACGGGTCCTACAATGAGCAGTTCTTC

j_call: TRBJ2-5
v_call: TRBV7-3
clone_size: few
d_call: TRBD2
cdr3_aa: CASSRSGEETQYF
cdr3_nt: TGTGCCAGCAGCCGAAGCGGGGAAGAGACCCAGTACTTC

j_call: TRBJ2-5
v_call: TRBV7-2
clone_size: few
d_call: TRBD2
cdr3_aa: CASSQELRGGQETQYF
cdr3_nt: TGTGCCAGCAGCCAAGAATTGCGGGGGGGACAAGAGACCCAGTACTTC

j_call: TRBJ1-1
v_call: TRBV20-1
clone_size: .
d_call: TRBD1
cdr3_aa: CSLEGTGRDTEAFF
cdr3_nt: TGCAGTCTTGAAGGGACAGGAAGAGATACTGAAGCTTTCTTT

j_call: TRBJ2-2
v_call: TRBV20-1
clone_size: few
d_call: TRBD1
cdr3_aa: CSAKGQGASSNTGELFF
cdr3_nt: TGCAGTGCTAAAGGACAGGGGGCCTCTTCGAACACCGGGGAGCTGTTTTTT

j_call: TRBJ2-1
v_call: TRBV28
clone_size: .
d_call: .
cdr3_aa: CASSLGRPSMEREQFF
cdr3_nt: TGTGCCAGCAGTTTGGGCAGGCCTTCGATGGAGCGTGAGCAGTTCTTC

j_call: TRBJ2-3
v_call: TRBV12-3/TRBV12-4
clone_size: .
d_call: .
cdr3_aa: CASSTRRVVTDTQYF
cdr3_nt: TGTGCCAGCTCAACTAGGAGGGTCGTGACAGATACGCAGTATTTT

j_call: TRBJ1-4
v_call: TRBV7-3
clone_size: .
d_call: .
cdr3_aa: CASSLTGTPNEKLFF
cdr3_nt: TGTGCCAGCAGCCTAACCGGGACACCGAATGAAAAACTGTTTTTT

j_call: TRBJ2-1
v_call: TRBV19
clone_size: few
d_call: .
cdr3_aa: CASSISYLDNEQFF
cdr3_nt: TGTGCCAGTAGTATCAGCTACCTTGACAATGAGCAGTTCTTC

j_call: TRBJ1-2
v_call: TRBV25-1
clone_size: once
d_call: .
cdr3_aa: CASSAAGTAYYGYTF
cdr3_nt: TGTGCCAGCAGTGCCGCCGGGACGGCTTACTATGGCTACACCTTC

j_call: TRBJ1-5
v_call: TRBV5-1
clone_size: .
d_call: TRBD1
cdr3_aa: CASSQWDSVRQPQHF
cdr3_nt: TGCGCCAGCAGCCAATGGGACAGCGTCAGGCAGCCCCAGCATTTT

j_call: TRBJ2-3
v_call: TRBV18
clone_size: few
d_call: .
cdr3_aa: CASTRQSGTDTQYF
cdr3_nt: TGTGCCAGCACTCGACAGTCAGGAACAGATACGCAGTATTTT

j_call: TRBJ1-5
v_call: TRBV10-3
clone_size: few
d_call: .
cdr3_aa: CAIGDTYQPQHF
cdr3_nt: TGTGCCATCGGGGACACTTATCAGCCCCAGCATTTT

j_call: TRBJ2-3
v_call: TRBV10-3
clone_size: few
d_call: .
cdr3_aa: CAARDLNTDTQYF
cdr3_nt: TGTGCCGCCCGGGACCTTAACACAGATACGCAGTATTTT

j_call: TRBJ1-1
v_call: TRBV20-1
clone_size: .
d_call: TRBD1
cdr3_aa: CSARTGSEAFF
cdr3_nt: TGCAGTGCCCGGACAGGATCTGAAGCTTTCTTT

j_call: TRBJ1-5
v_call: TRBV7-8
clone_size: few
d_call: .
cdr3_aa: CASTPIPGQPQHF
cdr3_nt: TGTGCCAGCACCCCCATCCCGGGGCAGCCCCAGCATTTT

j_call: TRBJ2-5
v_call: TRBV7-3
clone_size: .
d_call: .
cdr3_aa: CASSLSQQETQYF
cdr3_nt: TGTGCCAGCAGCTTAAGCCAGCAAGAGACCCAGTACTTC

j_call: TRBJ1-4
v_call: TRBV4-3
clone_size: .
d_call: .
cdr3_aa: CASSQEWAGNEKLFF
cdr3_nt: TGCGCCAGCAGCCAAGAATGGGCAGGAAATGAAAAACTGTTTTTT

j_call: TRBJ2-7
v_call: TRBV18
clone_size: .
d_call: TRBD2
cdr3_aa: CASSPPRGGSNAPPYEQYF
cdr3_nt: TGTGCCAGCTCACCACCACGGGGGGGGTCCAACGCACCGCCCTACGAGCAGTACTTC

j_call: TRBJ1-5
v_call: TRBV7-2
clone_size: .
d_call: .
cdr3_aa: CASSFGLNNQPQHF
cdr3_nt: TGTGCCAGCAGCTTTGGACTGAACAATCAGCCCCAGCATTTT

j_call: TRBJ1-2
v_call: TRBV20-1
clone_size: .
d_call: TRBD1
cdr3_aa: CSAREVDRDYGYTF
cdr3_nt: TGCAGTGCTAGGGAGGTCGACAGGGATTATGGCTACACCTTC

j_call: TRBJ1-2
v_call: TRBV4-1
clone_size: .
d_call: .
cdr3_aa: CASSQEAAGRGYGYTF
cdr3_nt: TGCGCCAGCAGCCAAGAGGCGGCAGGGAGGGGCTATGGCTACACCTTC

j_call: TRBJ2-2
v_call: TRBV3-1
clone_size: .
d_call: .
cdr3_aa: CASSRPYTGELFF
cdr3_nt: TGTGCCAGCAGCCGACCCTACACCGGGGAGCTGTTTTTT

j_call: TRBJ1-4
v_call: TRBV6-5
clone_size: .
d_call: .
cdr3_aa: CASSSLGGGGEKLFF
cdr3_nt: TGTGCCAGCAGTTCCCTCGGGGGTGGTGGTGAAAAACTGTTTTTT

j_call: TRBJ2-3
v_call: TRBV5-6
clone_size: few
d_call: .
cdr3_aa: CASSQGSPYTDTQYF
cdr3_nt: TGTGCCAGCAGCCAAGGATCACCTTACACAGATACGCAGTATTTT

j_call: TRBJ2-2
v_call: TRBV7-2
clone_size: .
d_call: .
cdr3_aa: CASSLREGGELFF
cdr3_nt: TGTGCCAGCAGCTTAAGGGAAGGCGGGGAGCTGTTTTTT

j_call: TRBJ2-5
v_call: TRBV12-3/TRBV12-4
clone_size: .
d_call: TRBD1
cdr3_aa: CASSLRDRIQETQYF
cdr3_nt: TGTGCCAGCAGTCTCCGGGACAGGATACAAGAGACCCAGTACTTC

j_call: TRBJ2-3
v_call: TRBV9
clone_size: .
d_call: TRBD1
cdr3_aa: CASSVATGGAMDTQYF
cdr3_nt: TGTGCCAGCAGCGTAGCGACAGGGGGGGCAATGGATACGCAGTATTTT

j_call: TRBJ1-5
v_call: TRBV6-2/TRBV6-3
clone_size: .
d_call: .
cdr3_aa: CASSKGGGLNQPKHF
cdr3_nt: TGTGCCAGCAGTAAGGGAGGGGGACTCAATCAGCCCAAGCATTTT

j_call: TRBJ2-1
v_call: TRBV7-9
clone_size: few
d_call: TRBD2
cdr3_aa: CASSLEPGGNNF
cdr3_nt: TGTGCCAGCAGCTTAGAACCGGGGGGGAATAACTTC

j_call: TRBJ1-6
v_call: TRBV5-5
clone_size: .
d_call: .
cdr3_aa: CASSRTPGQSPYNSPLHF
cdr3_nt: TGTGCCAGCAGCCGTACACCGGGACAATCCCCCTATAATTCACCCCTCCACTTT

j_call: TRBJ2-1
v_call: TRBV5-8
clone_size: few
d_call: .
cdr3_aa: CASSLWQVNEQFF
cdr3_nt: TGTGCCAGCAGCTTGTGGCAGGTCAATGAGCAGTTCTTC

j_call: TRBJ1-2
v_call: TRBV18
clone_size: .
d_call: .
cdr3_aa: CASSPPSNYGYTF
cdr3_nt: TGTGCCAGCTCACCACCATCCAACTATGGCTACACCTTC

j_call: TRBJ2-5
v_call: TRBV9
clone_size: .
d_call: TRBD1
cdr3_aa: CASSVGFDRGRQETQYF
cdr3_nt: TGTGCCAGCAGCGTAGGTTTTGACAGGGGACGCCAAGAGACCCAGTACTTC

j_call: TRBJ1-3
v_call: TRBV6-5
clone_size: .
d_call: .
cdr3_aa: CASSYGSSSGNTIYF
cdr3_nt: TGTGCCAGCAGTTACGGCAGTAGCTCTGGAAACACCATATATTTT